Here is one T cell receptor (beta chain) with its context. No antigen is known for it. Trimming removed 2 bases at V and 5 bases at J, with 8 bases between. CDR1 and CDR2 from the germline V gene are MNHNY and SVGAGI (reference sequence). The CDR3 length is 13 residues. The data were obtained in a study of cytomegalovirus exposure and HLA in healthy donors. Both 60 Vbeta primers and 13 Jbeta primers went into the PCR. The repertoire was sequenced with immunoSEQ multiplex PCR; TCRdb's copy has only in-frame clones and lacks some. Of some 170,000 clones in the sample, 60% to 80% are singletons; the top ten hold approximately 6%. Each donor was nominally healthy when sampled (though unrecorded immune exposures were likely). Study-level points and caveats: Rarity marked most TCR sequences, yet some public TCRs occurred in many donors.

The TCR sequence derives from a man aged 40-55 years in good health and CMV-seropositive. Specimen: PBMCs. The chain uses TRBV6-6 and TRBJ2-3; no clear D. CDR3: CASSYGSGDTQYF. DNA for the CDR3: TGTGCCAGCAGTTACGGTTCGGGAGATACGCAGTATTTT.